A single sample is the source of the 2 T cell receptor beta chains below, sequenced in a study of beta chain features in type 1 diabetes. Study outcomes and limitations: Significant though moderate, a shortening of TCRB CDR3s appeared in all four CD4+ subsets of Type 1 diabetes patients.

cDNA synthesis used the whole RNA isolate, giving expressed TCRB sequences. Assay used: immunoSEQ multiplex PCR; TCRdb lists only in-frame clones, some missing. The sample shows 20,000 to 30,000 clones, roughly 53% of them seen only once. These TCRs are of unknown antigen specificity. Sequencing used stem cell memory CD4+ T cells from blood. Receptors originate from a man younger than 45 with type 1 diabetes.

This rearrangement joins TRBV5-1 to TRBJ2-1, with a tentative D call TRBD1 (6 bases). V shed 6 bases and J shed 1 base, with 11 bases lying between them. The CDR3 is made up of 14 amino acids. Germline CDR1 is SGHRS and CDR2 is YFSETQ. CDR3 protein: CASTRTESYNEQFF. The CDR3 bases are TGCGCCAGCACCAGGACAGAGTCCTACAATGAGCAGTTCTTC.

This clone has only a few counts. This chain links TRBV6-1 with TRBJ1-5; D possibly corresponds to TRBD1 (5 bases). The CDR3 spans 18 residues. Trimming took off 2 bases at V and 2 bases at J, with 19 bases between the two ends. Germline lookup yields CDR1 MNHNS and CDR2 SASEGT. The CDR3 protein is CASSERRQGSWGNQPQHF. The CDR3 DNA follows: TGTGCCAGCAGTGAAAGAAGGCAGGGTAGTTGGGGCAATCAGCCCCAGCATTTT.